The 21 T cell receptor beta chains below all came from one sample that was sequenced in a study of blood T cell repertoires in COVID-19. Method: immunoSEQ multiplex PCR; TCRdb's copy keeps in-frame clones and lacks some. This sample has 67,000 or so clones, with approximately 80% found just once. The sample was peripheral blood. The receptors come from a man between 65 and 85 years old with acute or convalescent COVID-19.

This chain connects TRBV20-1 to TRBJ2-1, with D possibly being TRBD2 (6 bases). This CDR3 comprises 11 residues. Trimming cost V 5 bases and J 8 bases, with 10 bases left between them. CDR1 DFQATT and CDR2 SNEGSKA come from the germline V gene (reference sequence). This chain's CDR3 is CSAHGGDEQFF. CDR3 nucleotide sequence: TGCAGTGCTCACGGGGGTGATGAGCAGTTCTTC.

With regard to this clone: One end of the junction fails to match germline, which may point to a read error. This chain uses TRBV19 with TRBJ2-7, with a weak D call TRBD1 (6 bases). Germline CDR1 is LNHDA and CDR2 is SQIVND (reference sequence). There are 14 residues in the CDR3. The CDR3 region has the DNA TGTGCCAGTAGTCCTACAGGGCAGGCTTACGGGCAGTACTTC. Protein sequence: CASSPTGQAYGQYF.

CDR3 sequence reads: CASSTTGRHGYTF. Here the CDR3 DNA reads TGTGCCAGCAGTACGACAGGGAGACATGGCTACACCTTC. The chain links TRBV27 to TRBJ1-2, with 7 nucleotides matching TRBD1. This CDR3 is 13 amino acids long. Trimming at V came to 5 bases and at J to 6 bases, leaving 6 bases not matched to a gene. The germline V gene encodes CDR1 MNHEY and CDR2 SMNVEV (reference sequence).

The chain carries TRBV19 and TRBJ2-3, with TRBD2 as a possible D gene (5 bases). The V end was cut by 3 bases, the J end by 4 bases, with 8 bases between. Germline V gene data show CDR1 as LNHDA and CDR2 as SQIVND (reference sequence). The CDR3 covers 13 residues. CDR3 nucleotides: TGTGCCAGTAGTATCGGACTGGCAGATACGCAGTATTTT. Its translation is CASSIGLADTQYF. Using reference TRBV19 and TRBJ2-3 for the parts outside the CDR3, the full variable domain is DGGITQSPKYLFRKEGQNVTLSCEQNLNHDAMYWYRQDPGQGLRLIYYSQIVNDFQKGDIAEGYSVSREKKESFPLTVTSAQKNPTAFYLCASSIGLADTQYFGPGTRLTVL.

This chain uses TRBV6-5 with TRBJ1-1, with D tentatively TRBD1 (5 bases). The germline V gene encodes CDR1 MNHEY and CDR2 SVGAGI. The CDR3 spans 15 residues. With 8 bases removed from V and 1 base from J, the gap between germline ends came to 17 bases. CDR3 residues: CASLTSDRPNTEAFF. The DNA of the CDR3 is TGTGCCAGCCTTACCAGCGACAGACCGAACACTGAAGCTTTCTTT.

The chain uses TRBV10-2 and TRBJ1-2; the D is unclear. With 3 bases removed from V and 4 bases from J, the gap between germline ends came to 18 bases. This CDR3 spans 16 amino acids. Germline CDR1 WSHSY, CDR2 SAAADI. The CDR3 spells CASSDPSPGFLYGYTF. The CDR3 nucleotides read TGCGCCAGCAGTGATCCAAGCCCAGGCTTCCTCTATGGCTACACCTTC.

The chain couples TRBV20-1 to TRBJ2-1; 7 bases fit TRBD1. V trimming: 5 bases; J trimming: 10 bases; junction bases outside the gene matches: 5. The V gene's germline CDR1 is DFQATT and CDR2 SNEGSKA (reference sequence). There are 11 residues in the CDR3. CDR3 protein: CSARLQGEQFF. The CDR3 DNA follows: TGCAGTGCTCGATTACAGGGGGAGCAGTTCTTC.

This clone is a singleton in its sample. The J gene is TRBJ2-5, the V gene TRBV7-9; 7 bases agree with TRBD1. Germline V gene data show CDR1 as SEHNR and CDR2 as FQNEAQ (reference sequence). CDR3 length: 16 amino acids. V shed 2 bases and J 3 bases; nucleotides not matched to a gene: 9. The CDR3 sequence is CASSLTGAGIEETQYF. In nucleotides, the CDR3 is TGTGCCAGCAGCTTAACAGGGGCAGGGATTGAAGAGACCCAGTACTTC.

The chain recombines TRBV7-7 with TRBJ2-2; no clear D. V was trimmed by 2 bases and J by 2 bases, leaving 12 bases between them. CDR3 length equals 16 residues. The germline CDR1 and CDR2 sequences are SSHAT and FNYEAQ (reference sequence). The CDR3 sequence is CASSLNVLPNTGELFF. In DNA form, the CDR3 reads TGTGCCAGCAGCTTAAACGTACTCCCAAACACCGGGGAGCTGTTTTTT.

This chain links TRBV19 with TRBJ2-2, with a possible D match to TRBD1 (6 bases). Germline V gene data show CDR1 as LNHDA and CDR2 as SQIVND (reference sequence). V shed 0 bases and J shed 5 bases, with 10 bases lying between them. The CDR3 contains 15 residues. CDR3 loop: CASSIEGGRTGELFF. The CDR3 coding sequence is TGTGCCAGTAGTATAGAAGGGGGTCGTACCGGGGAGCTGTTTTTT. Full variable domain (outside the CDR3, taken from reference TRBV19 and TRBJ2-2): DGGITQSPKYLFRKEGQNVTLSCEQNLNHDAMYWYRQDPGQGLRLIYYSQIVNDFQKGDIAEGYSVSREKKESFPLTVTSAQKNPTAFYLCASSIEGGRTGELFFGEGSRLTVL.

The chain recombines TRBV30 with TRBJ1-2; no firm D call. The germline gives CDR1 GTSNPN, CDR2 SVGIG (reference sequence). There are 14 residues in the CDR3. With 0 bases removed from V and 4 bases from J, the gap between germline ends came to 12 bases. DNA of the CDR3: TGTGCCTGGAGTGTAATTAGGGCGGGCTATGGCTACACCTTC. This gives the protein CAWSVIRAGYGYTF.

The J gene is TRBJ2-1, the V gene TRBV4-2; 12 bases agree with TRBD2. Germline V lookup: CDR1 LGHNA, CDR2 YNFKEQ. There are 15 residues in the CDR3. Losses at the gene ends were 3 bases for V and 9 bases for J; bases not matched to a gene: 6. CDR3 bases: TGTGCCAGCAGCCAGTATCTAGCGGGAGGGAGTGAGCAGTTCTTC. This sequence encodes CASSQYLAGGSEQFF.

The J gene is TRBJ1-2, the V gene TRBV28; 8 nucleotides align to TRBD1. The J segment lost 5 bases and the V segment lost 3 bases, leaving 5 bases of the junction unmatched. This CDR3 is 14 amino acids long. From germline, CDR1 is MDHEN and CDR2 SYDVKM. CDR3 amino acids: CASSLPGGGYGYTF. The CDR3 region has the DNA TGTGCCAGCAGTTTGCCAGGGGGCGGGTATGGCTACACCTTC.

The chain carries TRBV19 and TRBJ1-5; weak D call: TRBD1 (5 bases). The CDR3 extends over 13 amino acids. Trimming removed 7 bases at V and 9 bases at J, with 16 bases between. Germline V gene lookup returns CDR1 LNHDA and CDR2 SQIVND (reference sequence). CDR3 in DNA: TGTGCCAGTATGGGGCCCCTCCTGAGGCCCCAGCATTTT. This translates into CASMGPLLRPQHF.

The chain joins TRBV3-1 (or the pseudogene TRBV3-2) to TRBJ2-7, with D possibly TRBD2 on 6 matching bases. V was trimmed by 0 bases and J by 2 bases, leaving 8 bases between them. From germline, CDR1 is LGHDT and CDR2 YNNKEL (reference sequence). This CDR3 comprises 14 residues. Written as DNA, the CDR3 is TGTGCCAGCAGCCAAGAGGGACTTACCTACGAGCAGTACTTC. Its translation: CASSQEGLTYEQYF.

V is TRBV7-9 and J is TRBJ1-1, with D uncertain. CDR1 is SEHNR, CDR2 FQNEAQ, per germline (reference sequence). Trimming cost V 1 base and J 1 base, with 7 bases left between them. The length of the CDR3 is 14 residues. DNA for the CDR3: TGTGCCAGCAGCTTAGGGCAGGAGAACACTGAAGCTTTCTTT. Protein: CASSLGQENTEAFF.

The chain uses TRBV5-1 and TRBJ2-5, with D perhaps TRBD2 (6 bases). Germline CDR1 SGHRS, CDR2 YFSETQ. The CDR3 spans 14 residues. Trimming cost V 4 bases and J 9 bases, with 19 bases left between them. The CDR3 region is CASSRDFPSEAQYF. The CDR3 nucleotides read TGCGCCAGCAGCCGGGACTTCCCGTCCGAGGCCCAGTACTTC.

This clone was counted a few times. The chain uses TRBV14 and TRBJ2-7; a possible D gene is TRBD2 (6 bases). CDR3 length equals 11 residues. The germline V gene has CDR1 SGHDN and CDR2 FVKESK. Deletions cut 3 bases from V and 6 bases from J, with 6 bases between. CDR3 amino acids: CASSQGGEQYF. CDR3 nucleotides: TGTGCCAGCAGCCAGGGGGGCGAGCAGTACTTC.

This chain uses TRBV9 with TRBJ2-2; 11 bases map to TRBD2. The germline V gene encodes CDR1 SGDLS and CDR2 YYNGEE. CDR3 length: 18 amino acids. Trimming removed 3 bases from V and 4 bases from J; junction bases left unmatched: 11. The CDR3 loop is CASSAWTSGRRATGELFF. As DNA, the CDR3 is TGTGCCAGCAGCGCTTGGACTAGCGGGCGGCGGGCCACCGGGGAGCTGTTTTTT. Based on the CDR3 plus reference TRBV9 and TRBJ2-2, the full variable domain is DSGVTQTPKHLITATGQRVTLRCSPRSGDLSVYWYQQSLDQGLQFLIQYYNGEERAKGNILERFSAQQFPDLHSELNLSSLELGDSALYFCASSAWTSGRRATGELFFGEGSRLTVL.

The rearrangement uses TRBV5-1 and TRBJ1-6; possible D gene TRBD1, 6 bases. The CDR3 totals 15 residues. The V and J ends lost 0 bases and 7 bases respectively, with 11 bases between them. Germline V gene sequence: CDR1 SGHRS, CDR2 YFSETQ. The CDR3: CASSLDAGTNSPLHF. The CDR3 bases are TGCGCCAGCAGCTTGGACGCAGGGACAAATTCACCCCTCCACTTT.

CDR3 sequence reads: CASSLAVSGNTIYF. As DNA, the CDR3 is TGCGCCAGCAGCTTGGCCGTCTCTGGAAACACCATATATTTT. V gene TRBV5-1 combines with J gene TRBJ1-3, with D unresolved. CDR3 length equals 14 residues. The germline CDR1 and CDR2 sequences are SGHRS and YFSETQ. V was clipped by 0 bases and J by 0 bases, with 4 bases between them.